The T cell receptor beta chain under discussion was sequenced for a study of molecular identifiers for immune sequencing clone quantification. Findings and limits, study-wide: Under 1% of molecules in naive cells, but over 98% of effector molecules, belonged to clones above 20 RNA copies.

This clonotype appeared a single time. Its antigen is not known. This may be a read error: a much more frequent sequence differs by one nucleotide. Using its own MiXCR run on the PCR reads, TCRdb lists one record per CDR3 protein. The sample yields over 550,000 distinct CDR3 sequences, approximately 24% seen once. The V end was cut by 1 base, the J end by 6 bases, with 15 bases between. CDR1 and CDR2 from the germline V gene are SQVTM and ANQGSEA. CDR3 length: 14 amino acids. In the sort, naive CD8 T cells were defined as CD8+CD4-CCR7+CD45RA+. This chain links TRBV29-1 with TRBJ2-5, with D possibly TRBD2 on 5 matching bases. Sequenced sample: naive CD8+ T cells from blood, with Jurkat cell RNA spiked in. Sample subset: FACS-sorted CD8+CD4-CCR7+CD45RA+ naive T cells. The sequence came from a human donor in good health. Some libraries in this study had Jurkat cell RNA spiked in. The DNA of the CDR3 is TGCAGCGTTGAAGGCGGCATCGGGAAAAAGACCCAGTACTTC. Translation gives CSVEGGIGKKTQYF. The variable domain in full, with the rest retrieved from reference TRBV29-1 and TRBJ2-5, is SAVISQKPSRDICQRGTSLTIQCQVDSQVTMMFWYRQQPGQSLTLIATANQGSEATYESGFVIDKFPISRPNLTFSTLTVSNMSPEDSSIYLCSVEGGIGKKTQYFGPGTRLLVL.